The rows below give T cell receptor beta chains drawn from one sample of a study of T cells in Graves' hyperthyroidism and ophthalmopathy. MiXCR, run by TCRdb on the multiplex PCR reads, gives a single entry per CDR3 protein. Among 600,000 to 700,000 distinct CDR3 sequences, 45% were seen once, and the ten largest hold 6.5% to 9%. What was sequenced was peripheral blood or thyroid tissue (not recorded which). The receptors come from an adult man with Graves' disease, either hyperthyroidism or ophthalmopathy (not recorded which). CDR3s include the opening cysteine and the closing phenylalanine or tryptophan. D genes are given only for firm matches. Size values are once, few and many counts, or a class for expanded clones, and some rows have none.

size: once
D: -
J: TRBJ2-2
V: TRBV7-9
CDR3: CASSPQVNTGELFF
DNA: TGTGCCAGCAGCCCGCAGGTGAACACCGGGGAGCTGTTTTTT

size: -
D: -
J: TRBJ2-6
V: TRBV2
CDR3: CASSGVTSGANVLTF
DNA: TGTGCCAGCAGTGGGGTTACCTCTGGGGCCAACGTCCTGACTTTC

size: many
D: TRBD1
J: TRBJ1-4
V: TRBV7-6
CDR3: CASSPSPPGQGNEKLFF
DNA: TGTGCCAGCAGCCCCAGCCCGCCGGGACAGGGAAATGAAAAACTGTTTTTT

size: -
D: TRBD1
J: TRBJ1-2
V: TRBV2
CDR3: CASSKGTAQFYGYTF
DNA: TGTGCCAGCAGTAAAGGGACAGCCCAATTCTATGGCTACACCTTC

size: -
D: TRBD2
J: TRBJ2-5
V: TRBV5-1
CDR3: CASSLGGTREETQYF
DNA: TGCGCCAGCAGCTTGGGAGGGACTAGGGAAGAGACCCAGTACTTC

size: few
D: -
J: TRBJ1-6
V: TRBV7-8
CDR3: CASSRSSQDYNSPLHF
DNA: TGTGCCAGCAGCCGGAGTTCGCAAGACTATAATTCACCCCTCCACTTT

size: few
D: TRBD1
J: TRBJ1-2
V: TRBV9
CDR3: CASSEGQGTYPNYGYTF
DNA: TGTGCCAGCAGCGAAGGACAGGGGACCTATCCTAACTATGGCTACACCTTC

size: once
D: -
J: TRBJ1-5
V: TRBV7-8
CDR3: CAGSPFQGWQPQHF
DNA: TGTGCCGGCAGCCCCTTCCAGGGGTGGCAGCCCCAGCATTTT

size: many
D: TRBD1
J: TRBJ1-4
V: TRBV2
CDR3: CASSWGQDEKLFF
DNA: TGTGCCAGCAGCTGGGGACAGGATGAAAAACTGTTTTTT

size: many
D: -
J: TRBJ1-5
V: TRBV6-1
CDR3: CASSEAGNQPQHF
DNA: TGTGCCAGCAGTGAAGCAGGCAATCAGCCCCAGCATTTT

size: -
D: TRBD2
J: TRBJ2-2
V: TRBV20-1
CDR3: CSARSSGENTGELFF
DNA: TGCAGTGCAAGAAGTAGCGGGGAGAACACCGGGGAGCTGTTTTTT

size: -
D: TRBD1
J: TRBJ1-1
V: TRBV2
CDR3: CASSNRQGDYSEAFF
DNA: TGTGCCAGCAGTAACCGACAGGGAGACTACTCTGAAGCTTTCTTT

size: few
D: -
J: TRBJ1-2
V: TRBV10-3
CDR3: CAISVSVEYGYTF
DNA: TGTGCCATCAGTGTGTCCGTAGAGTATGGCTACACCTTC

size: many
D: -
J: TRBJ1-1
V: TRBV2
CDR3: CASQVNTEAFF
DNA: TGTGCCTCCCAGGTGAACACTGAAGCTTTCTTT

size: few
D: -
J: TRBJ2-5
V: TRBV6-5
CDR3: CASRKRQQETQYF
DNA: TGTGCCAGCAGAAAAAGACAGCAAGAGACCCAGTACTTC

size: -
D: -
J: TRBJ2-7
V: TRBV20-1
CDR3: CSAKGPGQGPYEQYF
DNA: TGCAGTGCTAAGGGGCCGGGGCAGGGACCCTACGAGCAGTACTTC

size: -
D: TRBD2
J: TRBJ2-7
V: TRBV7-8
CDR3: CASSPNIAGASSYEQYF
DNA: TGTGCCAGCAGCCCCAACATAGCGGGGGCGAGCTCCTACGAGCAGTACTTC

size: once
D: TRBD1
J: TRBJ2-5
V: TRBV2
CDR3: CASSERNRGRVETQYF
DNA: TGTGCCAGCAGTGAACGGAACAGGGGGCGCGTGGAGACCCAGTACTTC

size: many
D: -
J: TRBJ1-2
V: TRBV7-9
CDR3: CASSSRLDFGYTF
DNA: TGTGCCAGCAGCTCGAGACTGGACTTCGGCTACACCTTC

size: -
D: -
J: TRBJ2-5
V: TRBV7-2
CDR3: CASSQLGGRVGQTQYF
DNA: TGTGCCAGCAGCCAATTGGGGGGCAGGGTCGGCCAGACCCAGTACTTC

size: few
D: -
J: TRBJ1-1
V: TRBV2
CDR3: CASSPTREAFF
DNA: TGTGCCAGCAGTCCTACACGTGAAGCTTTCTTT

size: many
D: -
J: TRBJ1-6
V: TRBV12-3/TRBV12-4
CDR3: CASSLRRGALHF
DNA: TGTGCCAGCAGTTTACGGCGGGGGGCTCTCCACTTT